This TCR beta chain was sequenced for a study of cytomegalovirus exposure and HLA in healthy donors (dated by TCRdb to about 2017). Background for the entire study: An earlier analysis of several hundred of the donors reported under 300 Gb of sequence data and approximately 120 million unique TCR beta sequences obtained from about 180 million T cells. Roughly 300 gigabases of sequencing data and tens of millions of unique TCR sequences were included in an early release covering about 700 HLA-typed donors. Of the approximately 400 genotyped donors, 75% to 85% were placed in the genetic ancestry cluster associated with self-reported Caucasian donors. The aim of the study was to test whether cataloging public T cell receptors could identify signatures of past pathogen exposure. The study profiled the T cell repertoires of fewer than 850 subjects by immunosequencing and related them to cytomegalovirus serostatus. Besides the first cohort of 500 to 700 subjects, a separate validation cohort made up of over 95 different subjects was used. To predict cytomegalovirus infection status, the study brought together high-throughput TCR immunosequencing, statistical association of individual TCRs with disease status, and machine learning. In a later analysis, previously published TCR beta repertoires from several hundred donors were re-analyzed and high-resolution HLA genotyping was added so that TCR occurrence patterns could be studied. Rather than drawing on any new phenotypic data, the later analysis identified candidate immune exposures from TCR beta sequences and the way those sequences occurred across donors. An earlier analysis of some 500 of the donors applied high-throughput TCR beta sequencing to assess whether each TCR beta V gene segment acted as functional or pseudogenic. Donor age, sex, ethnicity and CMV serostatus were collected together with the repertoire data. A later genetic analysis used genome-wide SNP genotypes for 398 of the 666 donors, treating that subset as a discovery cohort. All discovery cohort repertoires had been generated on a single sequencing platform. HLA typing included class I and class II loci at four-digit resolution. Typing coverage varied by locus: roughly 620-640 donors for A, B, C, DRB1 and DQB1; approximately 560 for DQA1; over 600 for DPA1; roughly 470 for DPB1. Several DR-DQ haplotypes were treated as single units for association and clustering because of strong linkage in the cohort. On average, around 240,000 unique TCR beta nucleotide sequences were sequenced per donor among a few hundred genotyped donors of the cohort, with about 19% of those sequences being non-productive.

Libraries were constructed by the immunoSEQ multiplex PCR assay. The multiplex PCR relied on a mix of 60 forward primers for TCR Vbeta segments and 13 reverse primers for TCR Jbeta segments. The CDR3 region of rearranged TCR beta genes was amplified from genomic DNA by a multiplex PCR assay. The amplified TCR beta libraries were sequenced on the Illumina HiSeq System as 87-base-pair reads. In the original analysis: In a later analysis, tens of millions of unique TCR beta chains were counted across the approximately 620 repertoires, and roughly 11 million of these chains were shared by at least two donors. Raw reads were error-corrected and collapsed into unique sequences by a nearest-neighbor algorithm in which closely related sequences were merged to remove PCR and sequencing errors. To assign V, D and J gene segments, CDR3 sequences were aligned to IMGT reference sequences. Each retained sequence needed at least a six-nucleotide match to both a V gene segment and a J gene segment. A rearrangement counted as productive if the CDR3 had no stop codons and remained in frame with V and J, and every other rearrangement counted as non-productive. Following IMGT convention, CDR3 was defined as the stretch from the second conserved V-encoded cysteine to the conserved J-encoded phenylalanine. Sequences without an unambiguous match to a single V gene segment were excluded from the earlier analysis of about 600 of the donors. In an earlier analysis of 587 of the donors, a V segment was called functional when productive rearrangements were above 56.7%, and segregating when the standard deviation between donors exceeded 5%. To diagnose cytomegalovirus status from the catalog of TCR beta chain sequences, a statistical classification framework was built. In a later analysis, V and J genes were assigned by comparing TCR nucleotide sequences against IMGT/GENE-DB human TR gene sequences. Using the TCRdist pipeline, a later analysis assigned CDR3 sequences along with most-parsimonious VDJ recombination scenarios. In a later analysis, every TCR beta chain was defined by the combination of its CDR3 amino acid sequence and its V-gene family, and reads without a unique V-gene family were dropped. As a way to deal with suspected cross-contamination and a sequencing artifact, a later analysis dropped more than 500 nucleotide sequences that were highly shared and had low generation probability. In a later analysis, a clonal expansion index was calculated for each public chain from normalized within-repertoire ranks of inferred template counts. In a later analysis, generation probabilities were computed with a VDJ recombination model fitted to out-of-frame rearrangements, and the resulting probabilities were checked against IGoR. In a later analysis, TCR-TCR, TCR-HLA and TCR-CMV co-occurrence was scored with hypergeometric tests, and a repertoire-size bias correction was applied to TCR pairs. To estimate false discovery rates, a later analysis permuted the HLA or CMV assignments 20 times. In a later analysis, co-occurring TCRs were grouped using DBSCAN, and TCRdist sequence similarity was added for clustering within HLA-allele-positive subsets. Repertoires with fewer than 30,000 or more than 120,000 public chains were left out of co-occurrence clustering, as were a few repertoires with anomalous nucleotide sharing. TCRdb took this table from immuneACCESS and kept in-frame rearrangements with V and J called. Such tables lack part of the clones; where checked against another copy, unresolved V genes explain under half of the gap, and the rest is unexplained. V and J calls and clone size follow that table, whereas D and trimming were derived from the DNA. This sample comprises 150,000 or so clones, around three quarters of them detected only once. Roughly 1.5% of the sample is held by the ten biggest clonotypes.

General study outcomes and caveats: Because HLA typing was unavailable for some donors at each locus, only the typed subset was used in association tests. Some IMGT-functional V segments, including TRBV6-2 and TRBV6-3, could not be distinguished by the 87-base-pair reads and were therefore excluded. In a later analysis, TCR association rates were found to vary across HLA loci, with the most associated TCRs seen for DRB1 alleles and the fewest for HLA-C alleles. In the study, 164 TCR beta chains were listed as associated with cytomegalovirus. While some public TCRs were present in many individuals, most TCR sequences turned up only very rarely across donors. When HLA alleles, especially DR and DQ, strongly co-occurred, attributing TCR associations to individual alleles was difficult. In a later genetic analysis, a missense DCLRE1C variant was associated with V-gene and J-gene trimming of TCR beta chains, and the association was replicated in an independent cohort. The classifier was reported to diagnose cytomegalovirus status with high specificity and sensitivity in both the original cohort and the validation cohort. Because counts were too low, roughly 18 rarely observed V segments, including chromosome 9 orphons, were left out of the earlier analysis of approximately 580 of the donors. Linkage disequilibrium might explain the correlated functional status among segregating V segments, but an unknown experimental factor could not be ruled out. CMV serostatus was the only immune exposure information available for the cohort. It was suggested by the authors that the approach could potentially be generalized to other disease states and immunological phenotypes. A further reported finding was that TCR beta sequences accurately predicted the HLA-A and HLA-B alleles for most subjects in the first cohort. Sequencing depth was assumed to be roughly uniform across donors in the presence/absence analyses, though that assumption may not hold. Most CMV-associated TCR beta chains appeared to be HLA-restricted in a later analysis, and the HLA associations seemed to be driven largely by CMV exposure. Specific HLA alleles were associated with 15,000 to 20,000 TCR beta sequences at a false discovery rate of 0.05 in a later analysis. A group of highly shared sequence variants was considered likely to be a technical artifact of the sequencing pipeline. In vitro tests confirmed that a few of the cytomegalovirus-associated TCR beta chains recognize cytomegalovirus antigens. An earlier analysis of approximately 540 of the donors showed that most TCR beta V segments appeared in productive rearrangements either about 87% or about 30% of the time, which broadly matched IMGT annotations. Only TCR beta chains were sequenced in this cohort, and the absence of alpha or paired-chain data limited detectable features. A later genetic analysis reported fewer N-insertions in productive TCRs among donors in an Asian-associated ancestry cluster than the approximately 670-donor mean. A later analysis reported that several top co-occurrence clusters appeared linked to parvovirus B19, influenza, CMV and Epstein-Barr virus. A later analysis found that HLA-associated TCR beta chains were more clonally expanded and had lower generation probabilities than equally common non-associated chains.

The CDR3 runs 14 residues from the cysteine to the phenylalanine. The read is trimmed to its CDR3 DNA, 42 bases read in frame from base 1. V is clipped by 7 bases and J by 1 base, and the sequence between their germline boundaries is 13 bases long. The germline V gene encodes CDR1 SGHTA and CDR2 FQGNSA. The cohort comprised around 690 healthy bone marrow donors. All cohort members were sampled while nominally healthy, although unrecorded immune exposures were likely present. The donor tested CMV seronegative and was one of the 352 seronegative cohort members. A peripheral blood sample was collected from each donor, and TCR beta sequencing was performed on peripheral blood mononuclear cells. Genomic DNA extraction from the blood cell samples was performed with the Qiagen DNeasy Blood Extraction Kit. Regarding this clone: The specificity of this receptor is unknown. No quality values exist for individual bases; no much larger clone is one base distant.

This receptor was taken from a man aged 35-49 years in good health and CMV-seronegative. Sequenced: PBMCs. The receptor chain draws on TRBV7-2 and TRBJ1-1, with an unclear D gene assignment. The CDR3 protein: CASTATNRNTEAFF. The nucleotide sequence reads TGTGCCAGCACTGCAACCAATAGGAACACTGAAGCTTTCTTT. Reference TRBV7-2 and TRBJ1-1 proteins supply the regions before and after the CDR3; the full variable domain is: GAGVSQSPSNKVTEKGKDVELRCDPISGHTALYWYRQSLGQGLEFLIYFQGNSAPDKSGLPSDRFSAERTGGSVSTLTIQRTQQEDSAVYLCASTATNRNTEAFFGQGTRLTVV.